This TCR beta chain comes out of a study of blood T cell repertoires in COVID-19. Study-level background: Samples taken during acute and convalescent COVID-19 were collected in the United States, Italy and Spain. T cells, B-cell-depleted T cells, or PBMCs supplied cDNA or gDNA.

Trimming cost V 4 bases and J 6 bases; bases outside gene matches: 4. The germline gives CDR1 LNHDA, CDR2 SQIVND (reference sequence). The CDR3 loop spans 13 amino acids. Original processing methods: Estimates of nucleated cell counts were drawn from the amplification of reference gene primers. Assay used: immunoSEQ multiplex PCR; TCRdb lists only in-frame clones, some missing. The DNA was the basis for D and trimming; V, J and clone size are from that table. The table includes about 140,000 clones, 70% to 80% detected once. Sequencing was performed on peripheral blood. V and J are TRBV19 and TRBJ2-7; 9 bases are a match to TRBD2. The clonotype originates from a man in his sixties with acute or convalescent COVID-19. The CDR3 loop reads CASSSTSGFEQYF. In DNA form, the CDR3 reads TGTGCCAGTAGTAGTACTAGCGGGTTCGAGCAGTACTTC.